This T cell receptor beta chain stems from a study of CD8+CD57+ T cells in acquired aplastic anemia. The patients chosen for sequencing had shown expansion of CD8+CD57+ cells (detected by flow cytometry). Germline V lookup: CDR1 SNHLY, CDR2 FYNNEI. V shed 7 bases and J 5 bases; nucleotides not matched to a gene: 9. The CDR3 is made up of 14 amino acids. Profiling that covered TCR beta VDJ and CDR3 relied on genomic DNA as its template. A single record per CDR3 protein comes from TCRdb applying MiXCR to the reads. This sample has 120,000 or so distinct CDR3 sequences, with over 30% found just once. The clonotype was recovered from a human donor with aplastic anemia. The specimen was sorted CD4+, CD8+, or CD8+CD57+ T cells (not recorded which) from PBMCs. V is TRBV2 and J is TRBJ1-2, with 8 nucleotides matching TRBD1. CDR3 sequence: CASTYRGYEYGYTF. The CDR3 region has the DNA TGTGCCAGCACGTACAGGGGGTACGAATATGGCTACACCTTC.